The clone carrying this T cell receptor beta chain was counted many times. Its matching antigen is unknown. TCRdb called the 5' RACE reads again in MiXCR, with one record for every CDR3 protein. Of 690,000 or so distinct CDR3 sequences in the sample, 8.6% were seen once. Germline trimming cut 7 bases from V and 3 bases from J; bases unmatched to any gene: 6. The germline gives CDR1 SQVTM, CDR2 ANQGSEA. This CDR3 region has 14 residues. These data come from a study of identical twins. The study, taken as a whole, reports: The same donors were not followed; conclusions instead depended on cross-sectional statistical analysis.

These same records also appear under a second study, on yellow fever vaccine responses in identical twins.

The sample comprised PBMCs. The V and J genes are TRBV29-1 and TRBJ2-1; TRBD2 matches at 10 bases. The sequence was collected from a woman aged 18 to 35 in good health. CDR3 nucleotide sequence: TGCAGCGAATCTGGACTAGCGGACTACAATGAGCAGTTCTTC. It is translated as CSESGLADYNEQFF.